A few counts support the clone carrying this T cell receptor (beta chain). Its antigen remains unidentified. Germline assignment: CDR1 SGHRS and CDR2 YFSETQ. After removal of 7 bases from V and 4 bases from J, the junction contained 4 bases not matched to a gene. The CDR3 consists of 13 residues. This sample stems from a study of cytomegalovirus exposure and HLA in healthy donors. Study-wide findings and caveats: With further analysis later on, most CMV-associated TCR beta chains appeared HLA-restricted. The study dropped some indistinguishable V segments, TRBV6-2 and TRBV6-3 among them. A later analysis reportedly found fewer N-insertions in an Asian-associated ancestry cluster than the approximately 730-donor mean. Sequencing probably produced one cluster of sequence variants that were highly shared.

This PCR relied on a set of 60 Vbeta primers and 13 Jbeta primers. Sequenced by immunoSEQ multiplex PCR; TCRdb stores in-frame clones only, minus some. Of fewer than 100,000 clones listed, around 80% are singletons. The sequence was obtained from a woman in her sixties or seventies in good health and CMV-seronegative. Material for sequencing was PBMCs. The rearrangement links TRBV5-1 to TRBJ1-1; 10 bases line up with TRBD1. Here the CDR3 DNA reads TGCGCCAGCTGGGGACAGGGGCTCACTGAAGCTTTCTTT. Encoded protein: CASWGQGLTEAFF.